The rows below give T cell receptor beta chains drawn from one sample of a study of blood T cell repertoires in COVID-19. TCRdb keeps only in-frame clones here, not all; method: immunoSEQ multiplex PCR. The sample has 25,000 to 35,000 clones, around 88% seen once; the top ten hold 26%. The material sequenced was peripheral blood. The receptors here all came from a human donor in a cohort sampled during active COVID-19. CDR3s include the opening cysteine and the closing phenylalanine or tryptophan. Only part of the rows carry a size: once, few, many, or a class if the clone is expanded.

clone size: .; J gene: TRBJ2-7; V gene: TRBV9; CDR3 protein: CASSPGTVTSYEQYF
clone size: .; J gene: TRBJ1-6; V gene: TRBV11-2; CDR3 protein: CASSLGQNNSPLHF
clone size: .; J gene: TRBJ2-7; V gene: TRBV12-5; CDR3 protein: CASGFGQGGRYEQYF
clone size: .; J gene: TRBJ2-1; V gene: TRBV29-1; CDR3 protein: CSLSQGDGNEQFF
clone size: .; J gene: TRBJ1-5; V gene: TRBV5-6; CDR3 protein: CASSLLGPSNQPQHF
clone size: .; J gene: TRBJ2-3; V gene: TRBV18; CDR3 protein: CASSQGVPPDTQYF
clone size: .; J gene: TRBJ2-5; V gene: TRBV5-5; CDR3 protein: CASSQWASGGGASQYF
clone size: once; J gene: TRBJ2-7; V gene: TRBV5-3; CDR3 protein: CARSLGTGAYEQYF
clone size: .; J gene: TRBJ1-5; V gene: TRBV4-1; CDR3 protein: CASSHTGTGVNQPQHF
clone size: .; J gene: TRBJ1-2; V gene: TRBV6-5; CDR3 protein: CASSLLTGGAGGYTF
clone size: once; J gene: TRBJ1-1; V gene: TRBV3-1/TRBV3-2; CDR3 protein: CASSQLLQGEAFF
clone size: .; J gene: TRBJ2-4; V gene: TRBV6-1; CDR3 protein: CASSANLGGVGVDKNIQYF
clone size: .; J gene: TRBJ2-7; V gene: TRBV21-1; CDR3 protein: CASSTKKEGEEQYF
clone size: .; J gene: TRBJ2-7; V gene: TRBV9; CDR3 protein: CASSTPREQYF
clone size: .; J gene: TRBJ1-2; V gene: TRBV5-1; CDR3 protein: CASSPGQTNYGYTF
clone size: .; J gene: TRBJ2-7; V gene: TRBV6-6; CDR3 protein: CASRSGTNYEQYF
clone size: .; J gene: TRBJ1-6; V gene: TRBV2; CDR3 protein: CASSRDSPNSPLHF
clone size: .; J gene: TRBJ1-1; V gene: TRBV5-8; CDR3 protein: CASSYDRATEAFF
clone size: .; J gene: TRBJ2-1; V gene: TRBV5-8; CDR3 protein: CASSFSRGEVFF
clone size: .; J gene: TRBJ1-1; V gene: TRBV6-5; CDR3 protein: CASSRSRNTEAFF
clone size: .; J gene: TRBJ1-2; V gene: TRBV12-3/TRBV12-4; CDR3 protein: CASSLQGGRGYTF
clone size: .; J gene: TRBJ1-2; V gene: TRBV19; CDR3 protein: CATLDSRYGYTF
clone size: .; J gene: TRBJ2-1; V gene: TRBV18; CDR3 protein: CASSPRTSGGTYNEQFF
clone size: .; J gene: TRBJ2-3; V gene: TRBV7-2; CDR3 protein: CASSLAAVALTDTQYF
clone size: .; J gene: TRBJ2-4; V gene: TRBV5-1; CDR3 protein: CASSLAGEVNIQYF
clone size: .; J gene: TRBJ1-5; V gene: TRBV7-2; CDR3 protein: CASSLGALGNQPQHF
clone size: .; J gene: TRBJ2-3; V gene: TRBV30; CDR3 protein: CARKSGGAVADTQYF